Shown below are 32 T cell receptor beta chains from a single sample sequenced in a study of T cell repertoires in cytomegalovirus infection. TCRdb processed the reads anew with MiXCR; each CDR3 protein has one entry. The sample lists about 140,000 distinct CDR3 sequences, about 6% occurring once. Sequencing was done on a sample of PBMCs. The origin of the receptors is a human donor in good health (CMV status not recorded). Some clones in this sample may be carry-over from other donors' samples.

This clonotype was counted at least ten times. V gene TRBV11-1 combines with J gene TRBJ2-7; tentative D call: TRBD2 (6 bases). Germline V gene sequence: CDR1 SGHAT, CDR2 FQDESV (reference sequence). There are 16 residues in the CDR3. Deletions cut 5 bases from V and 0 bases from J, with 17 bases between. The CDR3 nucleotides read TGTGCCAGCAGCAGTGGCGGGTCTAGCGCCTCCTACGAGCAGTACTTC. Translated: CASSSGGSSASYEQYF.

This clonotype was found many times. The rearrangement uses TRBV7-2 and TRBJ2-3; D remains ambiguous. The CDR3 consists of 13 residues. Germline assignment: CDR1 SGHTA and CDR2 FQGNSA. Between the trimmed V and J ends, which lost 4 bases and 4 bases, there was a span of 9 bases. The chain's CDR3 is CASSSSLADTQYF. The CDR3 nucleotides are TGTGCCAGCAGCTCCTCATTAGCAGATACGCAGTATTTT.

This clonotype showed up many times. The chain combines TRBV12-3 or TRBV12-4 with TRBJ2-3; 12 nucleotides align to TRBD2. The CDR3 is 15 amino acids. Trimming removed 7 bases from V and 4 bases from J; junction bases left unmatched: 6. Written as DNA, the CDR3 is TGTGCCAGCACCCTAGCGGGGGGGGCAGCAGATACGCAGTATTTT. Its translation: CASTLAGGAADTQYF.

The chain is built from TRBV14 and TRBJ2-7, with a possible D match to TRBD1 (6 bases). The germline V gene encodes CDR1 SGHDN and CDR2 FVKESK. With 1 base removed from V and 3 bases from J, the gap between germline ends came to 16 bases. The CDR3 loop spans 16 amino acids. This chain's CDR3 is CASSQVRPGAHYEQYF. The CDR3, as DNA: TGTGCCAGCAGCCAAGTAAGGCCAGGGGCCCACTACGAGCAGTACTTC.

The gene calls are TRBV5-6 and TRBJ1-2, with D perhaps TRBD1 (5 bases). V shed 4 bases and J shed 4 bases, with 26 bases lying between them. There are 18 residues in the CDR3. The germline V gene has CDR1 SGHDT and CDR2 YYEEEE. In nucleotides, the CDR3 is TGTGCCAGCAGCCCCGTGAACAGGCACCCCAGAGGAATCTATGGCTACACCTTC. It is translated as CASSPVNRHPRGIYGYTF.

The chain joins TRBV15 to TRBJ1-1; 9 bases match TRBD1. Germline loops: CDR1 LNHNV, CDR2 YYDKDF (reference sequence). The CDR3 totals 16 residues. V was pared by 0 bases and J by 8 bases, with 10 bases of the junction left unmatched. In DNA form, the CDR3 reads TGTGCCACCAGCAGAGATCGCACAGGGGGCTCGGAAGAAGCTTTCTTT. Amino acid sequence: CATSRDRTGGSEEAFF.

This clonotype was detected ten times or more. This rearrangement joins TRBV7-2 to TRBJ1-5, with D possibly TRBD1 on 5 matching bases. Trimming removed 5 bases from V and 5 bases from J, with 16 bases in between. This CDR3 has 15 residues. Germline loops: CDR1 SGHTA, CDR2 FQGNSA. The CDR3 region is CASSLRQGEDQPQHF. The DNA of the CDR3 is TGTGCCAGCAGCCTAAGGCAGGGTGAGGATCAGCCCCAGCATTTT.

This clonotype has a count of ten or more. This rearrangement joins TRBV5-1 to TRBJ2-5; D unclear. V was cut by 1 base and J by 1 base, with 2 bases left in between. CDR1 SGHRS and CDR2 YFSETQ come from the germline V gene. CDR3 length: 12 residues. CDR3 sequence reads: CASSLSQETQYF. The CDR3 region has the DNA TGCGCCAGCAGCTTGTCCCAAGAGACCCAGTACTTC. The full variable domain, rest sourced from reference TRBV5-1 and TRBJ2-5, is KAGVTQTPRYLIKTRGQQVTLSCSPISGHRSVSWYQQTPGQGLQFLFEYFSETQRNKGNFPGRFSGRQFSNSRSEMNVSTLELGDSALYLCASSLSQETQYFGPGTRLLVL.

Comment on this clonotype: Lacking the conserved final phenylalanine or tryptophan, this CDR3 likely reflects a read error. CDR3 bases: TGTGCCAGCAGTCACGGACAGGGGGATCTTAGCAATCAGCCCCAGCATTGT. Amino acids: CASSHGQGDLSNQPQHC. The chain links TRBV12-3 or TRBV12-4 to TRBJ1-5, with 10 bases fitting TRBD1. The CDR3 loop spans 17 amino acids. Unmatched junction bases numbered 7, after V lost 5 bases and J lost 0 bases.

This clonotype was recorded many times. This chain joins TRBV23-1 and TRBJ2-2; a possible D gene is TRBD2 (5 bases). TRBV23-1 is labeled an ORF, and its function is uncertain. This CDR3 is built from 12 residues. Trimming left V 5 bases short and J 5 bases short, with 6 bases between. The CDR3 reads CASSSGTGELFF. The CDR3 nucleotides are TGCGCCAGCAGTTCGGGGACCGGGGAGCTGTTTTTT.

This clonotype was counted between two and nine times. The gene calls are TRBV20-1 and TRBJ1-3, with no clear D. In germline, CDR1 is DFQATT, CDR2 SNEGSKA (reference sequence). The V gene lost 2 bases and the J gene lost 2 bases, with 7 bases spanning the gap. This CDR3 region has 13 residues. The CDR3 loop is CSARKDPGNTIYF. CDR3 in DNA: TGCAGTGCTAGAAAAGACCCTGGAAACACCATATATTTT.

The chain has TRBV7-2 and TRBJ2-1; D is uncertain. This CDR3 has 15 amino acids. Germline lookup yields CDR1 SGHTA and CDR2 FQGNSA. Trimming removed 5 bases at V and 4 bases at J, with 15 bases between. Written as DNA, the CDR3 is TGTGCCAGCAGCCCAAGTGAGGCGCTTTACAATGAGCAGTTCTTC. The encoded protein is CASSPSEALYNEQFF.

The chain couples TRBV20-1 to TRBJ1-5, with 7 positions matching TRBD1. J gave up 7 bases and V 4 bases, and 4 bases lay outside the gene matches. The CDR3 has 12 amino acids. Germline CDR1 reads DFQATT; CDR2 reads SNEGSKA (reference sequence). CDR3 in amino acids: CSAKTGNQPQHF. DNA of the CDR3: TGCAGTGCTAAGACAGGGAACCAGCCCCAGCATTTT.

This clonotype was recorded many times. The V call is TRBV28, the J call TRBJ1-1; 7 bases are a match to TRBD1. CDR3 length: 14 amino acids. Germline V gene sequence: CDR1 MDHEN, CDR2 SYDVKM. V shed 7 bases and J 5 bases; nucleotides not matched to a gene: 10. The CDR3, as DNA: TGTGCCAGCAAAAGCAGGGGGTCCTGGACTGAAGCTTTCTTT. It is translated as CASKSRGSWTEAFF. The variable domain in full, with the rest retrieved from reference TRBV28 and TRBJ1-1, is DVKVTQSSRYLVKRTGEKVFLECVQDMDHENMFWYRQDPGLGLRLIYFSYDVKMKEKGDIPEGYSVSREKKERFSLILESASTNQTSMYLCASKSRGSWTEAFFGQGTRLTVV.

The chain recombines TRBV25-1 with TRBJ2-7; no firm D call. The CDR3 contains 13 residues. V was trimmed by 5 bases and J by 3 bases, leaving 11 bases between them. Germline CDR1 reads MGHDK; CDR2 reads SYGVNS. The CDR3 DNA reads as TGTGCCAGCAGTCCCTTTTTAGGCTACGAGCAGTACTTC. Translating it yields CASSPFLGYEQYF.

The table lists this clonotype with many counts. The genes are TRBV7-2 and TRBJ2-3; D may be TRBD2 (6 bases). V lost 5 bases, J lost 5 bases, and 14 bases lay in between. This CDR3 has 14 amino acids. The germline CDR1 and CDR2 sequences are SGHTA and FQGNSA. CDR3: CASSPGPEGDTQYF. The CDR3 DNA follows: TGTGCCAGCAGCCCCGGACCGGAGGGAGATACGCAGTATTTT.

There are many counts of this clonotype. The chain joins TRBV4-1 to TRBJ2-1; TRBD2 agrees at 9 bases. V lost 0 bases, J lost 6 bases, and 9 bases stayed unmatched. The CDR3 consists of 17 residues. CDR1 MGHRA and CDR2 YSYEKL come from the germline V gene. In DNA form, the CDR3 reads TGCGCCAGCAGCCAAGATCGGGGCGGGGGGGCCATCAATGAGCAGTTCTTC. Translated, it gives CASSQDRGGGAINEQFF.

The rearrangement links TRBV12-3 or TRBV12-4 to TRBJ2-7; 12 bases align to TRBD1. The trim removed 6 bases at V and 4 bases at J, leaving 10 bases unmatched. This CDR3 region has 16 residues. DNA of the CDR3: TGTGCCAGCAGCCCGGGACAGGGGGCCGGATTATACGAGCAGTACTTC. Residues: CASSPGQGAGLYEQYF.

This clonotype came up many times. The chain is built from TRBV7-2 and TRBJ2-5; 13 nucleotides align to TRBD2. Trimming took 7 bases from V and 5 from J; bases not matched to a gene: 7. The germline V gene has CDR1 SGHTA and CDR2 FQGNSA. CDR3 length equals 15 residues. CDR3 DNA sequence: TGTGCCAGCACCACTAGCGGGGGGGCCTTGGAGACCCAGTACTTC. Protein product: CASTTSGGALETQYF.

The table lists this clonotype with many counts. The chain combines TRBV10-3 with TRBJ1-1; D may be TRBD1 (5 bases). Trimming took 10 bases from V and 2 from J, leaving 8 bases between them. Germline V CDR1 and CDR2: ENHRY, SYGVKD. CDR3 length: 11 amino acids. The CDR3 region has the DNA TGTGCCACTCAGGGAAACACTGAAGCTTTCTTT. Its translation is CATQGNTEAFF.

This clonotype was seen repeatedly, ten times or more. The CDR3 loop is CAISESGASTDTQYF. CDR3 in DNA: TGTGCCATCAGTGAGTCCGGGGCCAGCACAGATACGCAGTATTTT. V usage is TRBV10-3 and J usage is TRBJ2-3; D may match TRBD1 or TRBD2 (5 bases each). The CDR3 is 15 amino acids. V dropped 0 bases and J dropped 0 bases, with 7 bases sitting between them. Germline lookup yields CDR1 ENHRY and CDR2 SYGVKD.

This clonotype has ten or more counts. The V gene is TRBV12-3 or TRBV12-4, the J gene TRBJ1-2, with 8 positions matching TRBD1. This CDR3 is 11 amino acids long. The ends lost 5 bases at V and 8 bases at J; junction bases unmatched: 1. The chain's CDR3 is CASSPGGGYTF. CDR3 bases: TGTGCCAGCAGTCCAGGGGGCGGCTACACCTTC.

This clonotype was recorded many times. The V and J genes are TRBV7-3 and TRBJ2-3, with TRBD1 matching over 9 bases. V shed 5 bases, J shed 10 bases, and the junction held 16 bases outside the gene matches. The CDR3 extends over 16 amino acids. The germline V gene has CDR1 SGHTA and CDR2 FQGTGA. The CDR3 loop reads CASSTTGGGRSGAQYF. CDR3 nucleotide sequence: TGTGCCAGCAGCACAACAGGGGGCGGCAGGTCTGGCGCGCAGTATTTT.

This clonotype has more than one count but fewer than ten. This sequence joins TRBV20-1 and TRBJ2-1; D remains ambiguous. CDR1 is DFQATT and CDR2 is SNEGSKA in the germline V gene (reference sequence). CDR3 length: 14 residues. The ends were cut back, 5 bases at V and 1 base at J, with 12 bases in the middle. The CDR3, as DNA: TGCAGTGCTGCCGGGCTCGGTTCCTACAATGAGCAGTTCTTC. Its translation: CSAAGLGSYNEQFF.

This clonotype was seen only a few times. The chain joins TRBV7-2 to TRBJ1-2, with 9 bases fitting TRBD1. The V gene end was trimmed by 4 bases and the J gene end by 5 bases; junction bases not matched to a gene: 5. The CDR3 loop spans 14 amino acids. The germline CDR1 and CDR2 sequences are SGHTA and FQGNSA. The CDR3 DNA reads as TGTGCCAGCAGCTCCGGACAGGGGACTTATGGCTACACCTTC. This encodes CASSSGQGTYGYTF.

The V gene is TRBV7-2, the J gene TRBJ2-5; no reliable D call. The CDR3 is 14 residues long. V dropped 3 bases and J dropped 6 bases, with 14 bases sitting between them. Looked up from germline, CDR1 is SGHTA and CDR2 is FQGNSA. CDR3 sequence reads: CASSFVKAVKTQYF. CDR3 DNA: TGTGCCAGCAGCTTTGTTAAGGCTGTGAAGACCCAGTACTTC. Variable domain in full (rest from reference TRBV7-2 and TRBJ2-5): GAGVSQSPSNKVTEKGKDVELRCDPISGHTALYWYRQSLGQGLEFLIYFQGNSAPDKSGLPSDRFSAERTGGSVSTLTIQRTQQEDSAVYLCASSFVKAVKTQYFGPGTRLLVL.

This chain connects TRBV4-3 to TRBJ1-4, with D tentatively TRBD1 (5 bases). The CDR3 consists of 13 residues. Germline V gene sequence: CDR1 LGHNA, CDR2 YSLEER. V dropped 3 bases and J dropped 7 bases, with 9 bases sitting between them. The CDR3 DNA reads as TGCGCCAGCAGCCAGGTCCAGGGTGAAAAACTGTTTTTT. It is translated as CASSQVQGEKLFF.

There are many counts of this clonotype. CDR3 sequence (DNA): TGCGCCAGCAGCCAAGACCTCGGTTCACCCCTCCACTTT. Translating gives CASSQDLGSPLHF. V is TRBV4-3 and J is TRBJ1-6; D is uncertain. The length of the CDR3 is 13 residues. Trimming left V 0 bases short and J 9 bases short, with 6 bases between. Germline CDR1 and CDR2: LGHNA and YSLEER.

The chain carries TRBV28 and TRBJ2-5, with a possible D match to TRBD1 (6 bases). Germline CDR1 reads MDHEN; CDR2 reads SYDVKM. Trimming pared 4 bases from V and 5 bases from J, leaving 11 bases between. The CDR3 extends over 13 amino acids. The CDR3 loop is CASSSGALETQYF. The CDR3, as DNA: TGTGCCAGCAGTTCAGGGGCTTTGGAGACCCAGTACTTC. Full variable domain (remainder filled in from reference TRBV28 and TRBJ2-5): DVKVTQSSRYLVKRTGEKVFLECVQDMDHENMFWYRQDPGLGLRLIYFSYDVKMKEKGDIPEGYSVSREKKERFSLILESASTNQTSMYLCASSSGALETQYFGPGTRLLVL.

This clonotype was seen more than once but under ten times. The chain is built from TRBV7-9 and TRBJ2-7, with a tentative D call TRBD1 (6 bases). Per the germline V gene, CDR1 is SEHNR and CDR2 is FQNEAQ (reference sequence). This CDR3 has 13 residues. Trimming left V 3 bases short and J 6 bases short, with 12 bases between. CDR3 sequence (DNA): TGTGCCAGCAGCTTTCCCAGGGGTGGCGAGCAGTACTTC. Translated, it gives CASSFPRGGEQYF.

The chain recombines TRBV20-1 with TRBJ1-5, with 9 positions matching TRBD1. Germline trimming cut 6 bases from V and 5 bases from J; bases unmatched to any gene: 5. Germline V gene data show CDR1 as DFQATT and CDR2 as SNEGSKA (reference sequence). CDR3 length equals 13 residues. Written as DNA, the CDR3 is TGCAGTGCGAGGGGACAGGGAGATCAGCCCCAGCATTTT. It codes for CSARGQGDQPQHF.

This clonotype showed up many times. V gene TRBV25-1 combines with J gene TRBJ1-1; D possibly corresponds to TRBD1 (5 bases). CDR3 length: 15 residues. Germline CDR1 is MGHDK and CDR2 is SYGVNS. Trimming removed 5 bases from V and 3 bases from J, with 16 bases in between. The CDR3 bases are TGTGCCAGCAGTAAAAGGAGGGGTAGGGACACTGAAGCTTTCTTT. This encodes CASSKRRGRDTEAFF.